One and the same sample provided the 7 T cell receptor beta chains below, sequenced in a study of T-cell memory formation after mild COVID-19. TCRdb analysed the 5' RACE reads with MiXCR anew, one entry per CDR3 protein. In the table there are 210,000 or so distinct CDR3 sequences, about 11% of which are singletons. The source material was PBMCs or a T cell subset sorted from them (not recorded which). These receptors were taken from a man aged 18 to 35 who had mild COVID-19 (a few samples of this study predate the infection). Cell type and time point are not known.

V is TRBV20-1 and J is TRBJ2-5, with D perhaps TRBD2 (6 bases). V was trimmed by 8 bases and J by 5 bases, leaving 12 bases between them. Germline V lookup: CDR1 DFQATT, CDR2 SNEGSKA (reference sequence). The length of the CDR3 is 11 residues. CDR3: CSPISGETQYF. The CDR3 DNA reads as TGCAGTCCTATAAGCGGGGAGACCCAGTACTTC.

The chain links TRBV5-1 to TRBJ1-2; D is undetermined. The CDR3 length is 11 residues. With 2 bases removed from V and 7 bases from J, the gap between germline ends came to 6 bases. The germline V gene encodes CDR1 SGHRS and CDR2 YFSETQ. The CDR3 region is CASSLDFGYTF. The CDR3 DNA is TGCGCCAGCAGCTTAGACTTTGGCTACACCTTC. The variable domain in full, completed from reference TRBV5-1 and TRBJ1-2, reads KAGVTQTPRYLIKTRGQQVTLSCSPISGHRSVSWYQQTPGQGLQFLFEYFSETQRNKGNFPGRFSGRQFSNSRSEMNVSTLELGDSALYLCASSLDFGYTFGSGTRLTVV.

This clonotype was detected ten times or more. The chain combines TRBV6-6 with TRBJ2-4; D unresolved. Per germline, CDR1 MNHNY and CDR2 SVGAGI (reference sequence). The CDR3 spans 12 residues. Deletions cut 5 bases from V and 7 bases from J, with 9 bases between. In nucleotides, the CDR3 is TGTGCCAGCAGTCCGAGTCCGAACATTCAGTACTTC. It encodes CASSPSPNIQYF.

The rearrangement joins TRBV9 to TRBJ2-1; 10 positions match TRBD2. The CDR3 consists of 17 residues. V dropped 3 bases and J dropped 8; count of bases not matched to a gene: 14. Per the germline V gene, CDR1 is SGDLS and CDR2 is YYNGEE. The CDR3 nucleotides read TGTGCCAGCAGCGACCAAAAGAGCGGGGGGGCCAGGTATGAGCAGTTCTTC. Amino acids: CASSDQKSGGARYEQFF.

This clonotype was seen many times. J is TRBJ2-2 and V is TRBV7-3, with D tentatively TRBD1 (6 bases). Germline loops: CDR1 SGHTA, CDR2 FQGTGA. The germline V and J ends were trimmed by 5 bases and 4 bases, with 14 bases remaining between them. The CDR3 loop spans 15 amino acids. CDR3 coding DNA: TGTGCCAGCAGCAGTTCTGGACAGACCACCGGGGAGCTGTTTTTT. Its protein product is CASSSSGQTTGELFF.

This clonotype occurred many times. The chain employs TRBV4-3 and TRBJ2-1; 11 bases line up with TRBD2. V trimming: 1 base; J trimming: 6 bases; junction bases outside the gene matches: 2. This CDR3 is built from 15 residues. CDR1 and CDR2 (germline): LGHNA, YSLEER. The CDR3 here is CASSQVAGGLNEQFF. DNA for the CDR3: TGCGCCAGCAGCCAAGTAGCGGGGGGGCTCAATGAGCAGTTCTTC.

The chain recombines TRBV5-1 with TRBJ2-1; D possibly uses TRBD1 or TRBD2 (6 bases each). CDR1 is SGHRS, CDR2 YFSETQ, per germline. Between the trimmed V and J ends, which lost 5 bases and 10 bases, there was a span of 13 bases. This CDR3 is built from 12 residues. The CDR3 DNA reads TGCGCCAGCAGGAGGGGGGCCGGGGAGCAGTTCTTC. Residues: CASRRGAGEQFF.